The 29 T cell receptor beta chains presented below share a single source sample, sequenced in a study of identical twins. TCRdb re-called the 5' RACE reads through MiXCR, storing one row per CDR3 protein. The data show a few hundred thousand distinct CDR3 sequences, 9.5% to 15% seen once. The same data also contributed to another study, on yellow fever vaccine responses in identical twins.

Sequences were obtained from memory (CD45RO+) T cells sorted from blood. The receptors come from a woman aged 18 to 35 in good health.

This clonotype was counted only a few times. The chain joins TRBV5-1 to TRBJ2-3; 14 bases line up with TRBD2. This CDR3 has 16 residues. Germline CDR1 SGHRS, CDR2 YFSETQ. With 0 bases clipped from V and 5 bases from J, the junction kept 2 bases outside the gene matches. Here the CDR3 DNA reads TGCGCCAGCAGCTTGGGGGGACTAGCGGGAGTAGATACGCAGTATTTT. It yields the protein CASSLGGLAGVDTQYF.

This clonotype occurred a few times. This chain joins TRBV4-3 and TRBJ1-1; D is unresolved. The V end lost 1 base, the J end lost 6 bases, and 12 bases lay between the germline ends. Germline-derived CDR1 and CDR2 are LGHNA and YSLEER. CDR3 length: 14 amino acids. CDR3 amino acids: CASSQGPGPAEAFF. The CDR3 DNA follows: TGCGCCAGCAGCCAAGGCCCCGGACCTGCTGAAGCTTTCTTT.

This chain links TRBV5-5 with TRBJ2-7; 7 bases align to TRBD2. Germline loops: CDR1 SGHKS, CDR2 YYEKEE (reference sequence). Trimming removed 0 bases from V and 6 bases from J; junction bases left unmatched: 6. This CDR3 contains 14 residues. The CDR3 DNA is TGTGCCAGCAGCTTGGTACAAGGGAGGGGCGAGCAGTACTTC. This codes for CASSLVQGRGEQYF.

There are a few counts of this clonotype. J is TRBJ2-3 and V is TRBV6-1; a weak D match, TRBD1 (6 bases). The CDR3 is 15 amino acids. Between the trimmed V and J ends, which lost 6 bases and 0 bases, there was a span of 13 bases. CDR1 is MNHNS and CDR2 is SASEGT in the germline V gene. CDR3 bases: TGTGCCAGCAGCAAGGACAGCCCTAGCACAGATACGCAGTATTTT. It translates to CASSKDSPSTDTQYF.

The V call is TRBV2, the J call TRBJ1-1; unclear D gene. This CDR3 is built from 14 residues. Germline V gene data show CDR1 as SNHLY and CDR2 as FYNNEI. Trimming removed 7 bases from V and 0 bases from J, with 12 bases in between. CDR3 DNA: TGTGCCAGCATCCGGGTAATTCTGAACACTGAAGCTTTCTTT. Translation: CASIRVILNTEAFF.

V usage is TRBV2 and J usage is TRBJ2-5, with TRBD2 matching over 8 bases. The ends lost 6 bases at V and 1 base at J; junction bases unmatched: 4. The length of the CDR3 is 14 residues. Germline V lookup: CDR1 SNHLY, CDR2 FYNNEI. The CDR3 DNA reads as TGTGCCAGCAGCGGGAGGGCCCTCCAAGAGACCCAGTACTTC. Protein sequence: CASSGRALQETQYF. The full variable domain, completed using reference TRBV2 and TRBJ2-5, is EPEVTQTPSHQVTQMGQEVILRCVPISNHLYFYWYRQILGQKVEFLVSFYNNEISEKSEIFDDQFSVERPDGSNFTLKIRSTKLEDSAMYFCASSGRALQETQYFGPGTRLLVL.

This rearrangement joins TRBV10-2 to TRBJ2-1, with 7 positions matching TRBD1. The CDR3 totals 12 residues. After removal of 8 bases from V and 9 bases from J, the junction contained 7 bases not matched to a gene. Germline V gene data show CDR1 as WSHSY and CDR2 as SAAADI. Here the CDR3 DNA reads TGCGCCAGCTATTCCCCAGGGGGTGAGCAGTTCTTC. Its protein is CASYSPGGEQFF.

This clonotype was detected many times. The rearrangement joins TRBV5-1 to TRBJ1-1; D gene unclear. Trimming pared 1 base from V and 4 bases from J, leaving 14 bases between. The CDR3 length is 15 residues. Germline V gene lookup returns CDR1 SGHRS and CDR2 YFSETQ. The CDR3 here is CASSLQAGMGTEAFF. The CDR3 coding sequence is TGCGCCAGCAGCTTGCAAGCGGGTATGGGCACTGAAGCTTTCTTT.

This clonotype showed up just a few times. This chain joins TRBV20-1 and TRBJ1-5; tentatively, D is TRBD1 (6 bases). This CDR3 is built from 15 residues. The V gene lost 2 bases and the J gene lost 0 bases, with 11 bases spanning the gap. Germline V gene sequence: CDR1 DFQATT, CDR2 SNEGSKA (reference sequence). CDR3 protein: CSARRQGYSNQPQHF. CDR3 DNA: TGCAGTGCTAGAAGGCAGGGGTATAGCAATCAGCCCCAGCATTTT.

The chain joins TRBV7-9 to TRBJ2-1; 10 positions agree with TRBD2. This CDR3 spans 16 amino acids. The germline CDR1 and CDR2 sequences are SEHNR and FQNEAQ (reference sequence). The V segment lost 5 bases and the J segment 1 base; nucleotides outside the gene matches: 5. This chain's CDR3 is CASSTTSGDSYNEQFF. The CDR3 DNA is TGTGCCAGCAGCACAACTAGCGGGGATTCCTACAATGAGCAGTTCTTC.

This clonotype was counted between two and nine times. V and J are TRBV18 and TRBJ2-7; TRBD2 agrees at 8 bases. The CDR3 totals 16 residues. CDR1 is KGHSH, CDR2 LQKENI, per germline. Trimming removed 5 bases from V and 5 bases from J; junction bases left unmatched: 14. The CDR3: CASSSTQGTSRHEQYF. The CDR3 coding sequence is TGTGCCAGCTCATCCACGCAGGGGACTAGTCGGCACGAGCAGTACTTC.

This chain links TRBV6-1 with TRBJ2-4; perhaps D is TRBD1 or TRBD2 (6 bases each). Trimming took off 6 bases at V and 6 bases at J, with 18 bases between the two ends. The CDR3 runs 15 residues. Germline V gene sequence: CDR1 MNHNS, CDR2 SASEGT. The CDR3 sequence is CASSPNLPGANIQYF. The DNA for the CDR3 is TGTGCCAGCAGCCCAAACCTGCCGGGGGCAAACATTCAGTACTTC.

This clonotype appeared a single time. The V and J genes are TRBV12-1 and TRBJ2-1; whether TRBD2, the table's D call, matches the DNA was not checked. TRBV12-1 is annotated as a pseudogene. The CDR3 has 17 residues. Here the CDR3 DNA reads TGTGCCAGCAGCCACAAAGAAGCGGGGGGGGGCTACAATGAGCAGTTCTTC. It codes for CASSHKEAGGGYNEQFF.

This clonotype appeared many times. The CDR3 DNA sequence: TGTGCCAGCAGCTCCAGGCGTCCTAGCGGGGGTGATGAGCAGTTCTTC. Its translation is CASSSRRPSGGDEQFF. The genes are TRBV7-8 and TRBJ2-1; 10 bases are shared with TRBD2. The CDR3 length is 16 residues. Germline V lookup: CDR1 SGHVS, CDR2 FQNEAQ. Trimming cost V 4 bases and J 8 bases; bases outside gene matches: 11.

The chain uses TRBV9 and TRBJ2-1, with 9 bases lining up with TRBD2. The CDR3 is made up of 15 amino acids. Germline V gene sequence: CDR1 SGDLS, CDR2 YYNGEE. Trimming removed 4 bases from V and 2 bases from J; junction bases left unmatched: 4. CDR3 amino acids: CASSQAGGPYNEQFF. For the CDR3, the DNA is TGTGCCAGCAGCCAAGCGGGGGGTCCCTACAATGAGCAGTTCTTC. Full variable domain (missing parts from reference TRBV9 and TRBJ2-1): DSGVTQTPKHLITATGQRVTLRCSPRSGDLSVYWYQQSLDQGLQFLIQYYNGEERAKGNILERFSAQQFPDLHSELNLSSLELGDSALYFCASSQAGGPYNEQFFGPGTRLTVL.

Ten or more counts support this clonotype. This chain joins TRBV7-2 and TRBJ2-5; 7 bases map to TRBD2. The CDR3 has 13 amino acids. From germline, CDR1 is SGHTA and CDR2 FQGNSA. Unmatched junction bases numbered 3, after V lost 3 bases and J lost 5 bases. CDR3 coding DNA: TGTGCCAGCAGCTTGGGGGGGAGGGAGACCCAGTACTTC. Translated, it gives CASSLGGRETQYF.

This clonotype was counted between two and nine times. CDR3: CSASFLGVDGYTF. The CDR3 nucleotides are TGCAGTGCTAGCTTTTTGGGGGTCGATGGCTACACCTTC. J is TRBJ1-2 and V is TRBV20-1; possible D gene TRBD1, 5 bases. The germline V gene encodes CDR1 DFQATT and CDR2 SNEGSKA (reference sequence). The CDR3 has 13 amino acids. Trimming took off 3 bases at V and 6 bases at J, with 14 bases between the two ends.

The chain joins TRBV12-3 or TRBV12-4 to TRBJ2-3; D may be TRBD1 (6 bases). The V gene lost 6 bases and the J gene lost 1 base, with 14 bases spanning the gap. The CDR3 is made up of 15 amino acids. DNA for the CDR3: TGTGCCAGCAGGTACAGGGTGGAGGGCACAGATACGCAGTATTTT. Translating it yields CASRYRVEGTDTQYF.

This clonotype was seen a handful of times. The rearrangement uses TRBV5-1 and TRBJ2-3, with TRBD2 matching 12 bases. Unmatched junction bases numbered 5, after V lost 3 bases and J lost 9 bases. CDR3 length: 14 residues. Germline loops: CDR1 SGHRS, CDR2 YFSETQ. The CDR3 sequence: CASSSSGGGETQYF. The DNA for the CDR3 is TGCGCCAGCAGCTCTAGCGGGGGGGGCGAAACGCAGTATTTT. The whole variable domain, filled in from reference TRBV5-1 and TRBJ2-3, reads KAGVTQTPRYLIKTRGQQVTLSCSPISGHRSVSWYQQTPGQGLQFLFEYFSETQRNKGNFPGRFSGRQFSNSRSEMNVSTLELGDSALYLCASSSSGGGETQYFGPGTRLTVL.

The chain has TRBV3-1 and TRBJ1-2, with a tentative D call TRBD1 (6 bases). The CDR3 is 17 amino acids. Germline assignment: CDR1 LGHDT and CDR2 YNNKEL (reference sequence). Trimming took off 3 bases at V and 1 base at J, with 18 bases between the two ends. The DNA for the CDR3 is TGTGCCAGCAGCCAGGAGGCGGGACATAAGATTAACTATGGCTACACCTTC. This gives the protein CASSQEAGHKINYGYTF.

The chain is built from TRBV27 and TRBJ2-7; possible D gene TRBD2, 6 bases. Germline-derived CDR1 and CDR2 are MNHEY and SMNVEV (reference sequence). This CDR3 is built from 12 residues. The germline V and J ends were trimmed by 6 bases and 5 bases, with 11 bases remaining between them. The CDR3 sequence is CASRASAHEQYF. DNA for the CDR3: TGTGCCAGCAGGGCTAGCGCCCACGAGCAGTACTTC.

This clonotype came up many times. This chain joins TRBV29-1 and TRBJ2-7, with D unresolved. The CDR3 spans 11 residues. V dropped 2 bases and J dropped 4 bases, with 6 bases sitting between them. The germline gives CDR1 SQVTM, CDR2 ANQGSEA. The CDR3 loop reads CSVELTYEQYF. The DNA of the CDR3 is TGCAGCGTTGAACTCACTTACGAGCAGTACTTC.

The V and J genes are TRBV28 and TRBJ2-2, with 9 bases aligning to TRBD1. V lost 7 bases and J lost 3; bases outside the gene matches: 6. Germline V gene data show CDR1 as MDHEN and CDR2 as SYDVKM. CDR3 length: 15 residues. Written as DNA, the CDR3 is TGTGCCAGCACCGAGGGGGACAGGGACACCGGGGAGCTGTTTTTT. Amino acid sequence: CASTEGDRDTGELFF.

V usage is TRBV20-1 and J usage is TRBJ2-7, with a possible D match to TRBD1 (6 bases). This CDR3 is 15 amino acids long. From germline, CDR1 is DFQATT and CDR2 SNEGSKA (reference sequence). V lost 1 base and J 2 bases, leaving 15 bases between the germline ends. The CDR3 bases are TGCAGTGCTAGAGTTGGCAGGGGCCCGGCCTACGAGCAGTACTTC. Protein product: CSARVGRGPAYEQYF.

V is TRBV7-2 and J is TRBJ1-2; D unclear. CDR1 and CDR2 from the germline V gene are SGHTA and FQGNSA. There are 14 residues in the CDR3. With 2 bases removed from V and 4 bases from J, the gap between germline ends came to 11 bases. The CDR3 region is CASSLWRGGYGYTF. The CDR3 DNA follows: TGTGCCAGCAGCTTATGGCGGGGTGGCTATGGCTACACCTTC.

This clonotype was observed at least ten times. The chain links TRBV7-8 to TRBJ2-3; D possibly uses TRBD1 or TRBD2 (5 bases each). Per the germline V gene, CDR1 is SGHVS and CDR2 is FQNEAQ. The length of the CDR3 is 13 residues. The V end lost 4 bases, the J end lost 3 bases, and 8 bases lay between the germline ends. The CDR3 DNA is TGTGCCAGCAGCTGGGGACCGACAGATACGCAGTATTTT. Translation gives CASSWGPTDTQYF. Full variable domain (outside the CDR3, taken from reference TRBV7-8 and TRBJ2-3): GAGVSQSPRYKVAKRGQDVALRCDPISGHVSLFWYQQALGQGPEFLTYFQNEAQLDKSGLPSDRFFAERPEGSVSTLKIQRTQQEDSAVYLCASSWGPTDTQYFGPGTRLTVL.

V gene TRBV20-1 combines with J gene TRBJ2-5; no clear D gene. CDR3 size: 14 residues. V lost 0 bases and J lost 0, with 8 bases in between. CDR1 is DFQATT and CDR2 is SNEGSKA in the germline V gene (reference sequence). CDR3 coding DNA: TGCAGTGCTAGAGATCGCCGGTACCAAGAGACCCAGTACTTC. Translated: CSARDRRYQETQYF.

This clonotype was recorded many times. The V gene is TRBV20-1, the J gene TRBJ2-1; the D gene could be TRBD1 or TRBD2 (5 bases each). The CDR3 has 13 residues. From germline, CDR1 is DFQATT and CDR2 SNEGSKA (reference sequence). The V and J ends lost 5 bases and 12 bases respectively, with 20 bases between them. The CDR3 bases are TGCAGTGCTTTAGGGGACCCCGCCCGGGGGCAGTTCTTC. It encodes CSALGDPARGQFF.

This clonotype has just a few counts. The gene calls are TRBV12-3 or TRBV12-4 and TRBJ2-7, with D hard to call. Deletions cut 6 bases from V and 0 bases from J, with 9 bases between. The CDR3 is 13 residues long. The CDR3 nucleotides read TGTGCCAGCAGGAAACAGAGCTCCTACGAGCAGTACTTC. Amino acids: CASRKQSSYEQYF.